What follows describes a single TCR beta chain. In the source study's methods: Quantification of nucleated cells was approximated via reference gene primer amplification. The protocol was immunoSEQ multiplex PCR, while the TCRdb copy is restricted to in-frame clones and leaves out a portion. V, J and clone size were drawn from that table, and D and trimming were deduced from the DNA. The sample has 45,000 to 50,000 clones; about 86% are singletons. The data belong to a study of blood T cell repertoires in COVID-19. About the research overall: Italy, Spain and the United States were the sources of the convalescent and acute COVID-19 samples. Nucleic acid was either cDNA or gDNA, and it came from T cells, B-cell-depleted T cells, or PBMCs.

The CDR3 length is 16 residues. The ends were cut back, 1 base at V and 1 base at J, with 14 bases in the middle. The germline gives CDR1 SGHTA, CDR2 FQGNSA. This TCR was recovered from a human donor in a cohort sampled during active COVID-19. Sequenced sample: peripheral blood. The gene calls are TRBV7-2 and TRBJ2-7; D is ambiguous. The CDR3 DNA sequence: TGTGCCAGCAGCTTAGGGAGAGTCAGACTTTCCTACGAGCAGTACTTC. Protein: CASSLGRVRLSYEQYF.